Below are 2 T cell receptor beta chains sequenced from a single sample in a study of blood T cell repertoires in COVID-19. Repertoires were generated with immunoSEQ multiplex PCR, while TCRdb's copy carries only in-frame clones and drops some. The sample contains fewer than 30,000 clones, roughly nine tenths of which appear only once. What was sequenced was peripheral blood. All receptors come from a human donor in a cohort sampled during active COVID-19.

The chain joins TRBV9 to TRBJ1-4, with 7 bases identical to TRBD1. CDR1 is SGDLS and CDR2 is YYNGEE in the germline V gene. The trim removed 0 bases at V and 5 bases at J, leaving 7 bases unmatched. There are 16 residues in the CDR3. This CDR3 reads CASSVATGQTNEKLFF. In DNA, the CDR3 is TGTGCCAGCAGCGTAGCTACGGGACAGACGAATGAAAAACTGTTTTTT.

The chain has TRBV28 and TRBJ2-5; no reliable D call. Germline-derived CDR1 and CDR2 are MDHEN and SYDVKM. V shed 6 bases and J shed 3 bases, with 5 bases lying between them. CDR3 length: 11 amino acids. CDR3 nucleotide sequence: TGTGCCAGCAGCCTCGAAGAGACCCAGTACTTC. It encodes CASSLEETQYF.